The rows below give T cell receptor beta chains drawn from one sample of a study of vaccination effects on CD4 cells after COVID-19. Their antigens remain unidentified. The assay was immunoSEQ multiplex PCR, and TCRdb's table has in-frame clones only and misses some. This table holds 20,000 to 25,000 clones, around 70% found once. Sequences were derived from CD4+ T cells from PBMCs cultured with SARS-CoV-2 spike peptides, sampled before COVID-19 vaccination. The receptors here all came from a human donor who received a COVID-19 vaccine. The CDR3 runs from the conserved cysteine through the conserved F or W. The order of the fields is V gene, D gene, clone size, J gene, CDR3 protein, CDR3 DNA. D genes are given only for firm matches. A row's size may be missing; if present it is once, few, many or a size class.

V: TRBV5-6; D: .; size: .; J: TRBJ1-5; CDR3: CASSPSGQYYSNQPQHF; DNA: TGTGCCAGCAGCCCGTCGGGTCAGTACTATAGCAATCAGCCCCAGCATTTT
V: TRBV10-2; D: TRBD1; size: .; J: TRBJ1-2; CDR3: CASSETGGYGYTF; DNA: TGCGCCAGCAGTGAAACAGGGGGGTATGGCTACACCTTC
V: TRBV30; D: .; size: .; J: TRBJ1-5; CDR3: CAWEKGTSADQPQHF; DNA: TGTGCCTGGGAAAAAGGGACATCTGCGGATCAGCCCCAGCATTTT
V: TRBV6-6; D: .; size: few; J: TRBJ1-5; CDR3: CASSYRDTFNQPQHF; DNA: TGTGCCAGCAGTTACCGAGACACCTTCAATCAGCCCCAGCATTTT
V: TRBV7-9; D: TRBD2; size: .; J: TRBJ2-3; CDR3: CASSLGGGVATDTQYF; DNA: TGTGCCAGCAGCTTAGGTGGGGGGGTGGCGACAGATACGCAGTATTTT
V: TRBV5-1; D: .; size: .; J: TRBJ1-2; CDR3: CASSWEDPYGYTF; DNA: TGCGCCAGCAGCTGGGAGGATCCCTATGGCTACACCTTC
V: TRBV5-5; D: .; size: .; J: TRBJ1-1; CDR3: CASSNLQGRNTEAFF; DNA: TGTGCCAGCAGCAACTTACAGGGCAGGAACACTGAAGCTTTCTTT
V: TRBV27; D: .; size: .; J: TRBJ1-1; CDR3: CASSLYTGLTEAFF; DNA: TGTGCCAGCAGTTTATATACAGGGCTCACTGAAGCTTTCTTT
V: TRBV24-1; D: TRBD1; size: few; J: TRBJ1-5; CDR3: CATSRQGLIQPQHF; DNA: TGTGCCACCAGTAGACAGGGGCTGATCCAGCCCCAGCATTTT
V: TRBV5-5; D: .; size: .; J: TRBJ1-4; CDR3: CASSITGFSTNEKLFF; DNA: TGTGCCAGCAGCATCACAGGGTTTTCAACTAATGAAAAACTGTTTTTT
V: TRBV15; D: .; size: .; J: TRBJ1-1; CDR3: CATSSRDRTEAFF; DNA: TGTGCCACCAGCAGTAGGGATCGCACTGAAGCTTTCTTT
V: TRBV11-3; D: .; size: once; J: TRBJ2-1; CDR3: CASSWGGSLNEQFF; DNA: TGTGCCAGCAGCTGGGGCGGTTCGCTCAATGAGCAGTTCTTC
V: TRBV3-1/TRBV3-2; D: .; size: few; J: TRBJ2-7; CDR3: CASNGPGETYEQYF; DNA: TGTGCCAGCAACGGACCTGGGGAAACCTACGAGCAGTACTTC
V: TRBV7-9; D: .; size: .; J: TRBJ1-1; CDR3: CASSPRAVTEAFF; DNA: TGTGCCAGCAGCCCGAGGGCTGTCACTGAAGCTTTCTTT
V: TRBV6-1; D: .; size: .; J: TRBJ2-3; CDR3: CASSGGAQGRGDTQYF; DNA: TGTGCCAGCAGTGGGGGGGCCCAGGGGAGGGGTGATACGCAGTATTTT
V: TRBV19; D: TRBD2; size: .; J: TRBJ2-1; CDR3: CASSIRWLAGGLREQFF; DNA: TGTGCCAGTAGTATTAGGTGGTTAGCGGGAGGGTTAAGGGAGCAGTTCTTC
V: TRBV11-2; D: TRBD2; size: .; J: TRBJ2-1; CDR3: CASTGRDYSSRGEQFF; DNA: TGTGCCAGCACCGGCCGGGACTATTCATCCCGCGGTGAGCAGTTCTTC
V: TRBV19; D: TRBD1; size: .; J: TRBJ1-4; CDR3: CASSHGQGVDNEKLFF; DNA: TGTGCCAGTAGTCATGGACAGGGGGTTGATAATGAAAAACTGTTTTTT
V: TRBV3-1/TRBV3-2; D: TRBD2; size: .; J: TRBJ2-3; CDR3: CASSPGLAGGGTDTQYF; DNA: TGTGCCAGCAGCCCCGGACTAGCGGGGGGCGGCACAGATACGCAGTATTTT
V: TRBV18; D: TRBD2; size: once; J: TRBJ2-1; CDR3: CASSNSALAGVIEQFF; DNA: TGTGCCAGCTCCAATTCGGCACTAGCGGGAGTGATTGAGCAGTTCTTC
V: TRBV4-1; D: .; size: .; J: TRBJ2-5; CDR3: CASSQVHQTDSGQETQYF; DNA: TGCGCCAGCAGCCAAGTCCACCAAACAGATAGCGGACAAGAGACCCAGTACTTC
V: TRBV10-3; D: .; size: medium-sized; J: TRBJ2-1; CDR3: CAISENPRDTISYNEQFF; DNA: TGTGCCATCAGTGAGAATCCCCGGGACACGATTTCCTACAATGAGCAGTTCTTC
V: TRBV7-7; D: TRBD1; size: .; J: TRBJ2-5; CDR3: CASSLSGQGPQETQYF; DNA: TGTGCCAGCAGCTTATCGGGACAGGGTCCCCAAGAGACCCAGTACTTC
V: TRBV5-6; D: .; size: .; J: TRBJ2-7; CDR3: CASNLLGLAEQYF; DNA: TGTGCCAGCAACCTGCTTGGACTGGCCGAGCAGTACTTC
V: TRBV9; D: TRBD2; size: .; J: TRBJ2-3; CDR3: CASSVGLAGSSTDTQYF; DNA: TGTGCCAGCAGCGTAGGACTAGCGGGGTCTAGCACAGATACGCAGTATTTT
V: TRBV5-4; D: TRBD2; size: .; J: TRBJ2-7; CDR3: CASSPVSGVTYEQYF; DNA: TGTGCCAGCAGCCCCGTCAGCGGGGTTACCTACGAGCAGTACTTC
V: TRBV10-1; D: TRBD2; size: .; J: TRBJ2-1; CDR3: CASSVRAGGDEQFF; DNA: TGCGCCAGCAGTGTCAGAGCGGGAGGGGATGAGCAGTTCTTC
V: TRBV6-5; D: .; size: .; J: TRBJ2-1; CDR3: CASSYEGSNTYNEQFF; DNA: TGTGCCAGCAGTTACGAGGGGAGTAACACCTACAATGAGCAGTTCTTC
V: TRBV18; D: .; size: .; J: TRBJ1-1; CDR3: CASSPFVQGGTEAFF; DNA: TGTGCCAGCTCACCGTTCGTCCAGGGTGGCACTGAAGCTTTCTTT
V: TRBV6-1; D: .; size: .; J: TRBJ2-3; CDR3: CASSELPDTDTQYF; DNA: TGTGCCAGCAGTGAACTCCCGGACACAGATACGCAGTATTTT
V: TRBV5-6; D: .; size: .; J: TRBJ2-5; CDR3: CATILKGFETQYF; DNA: TGTGCCACCATCTTGAAGGGCTTTGAGACCCAGTACTTC
V: TRBV7-2; D: .; size: few; J: TRBJ2-3; CDR3: CASSLMSTDTQYF; DNA: TGTGCCAGCAGCTTGATGAGCACAGATACGCAGTATTTT
V: TRBV4-1; D: .; size: .; J: TRBJ1-4; CDR3: CASSQDGGTANEKLFF; DNA: TGCGCCAGCAGCCAAGATGGGGGGACGGCTAATGAAAAACTGTTTTTT
V: TRBV3-1/TRBV3-2; D: .; size: once; J: TRBJ1-1; CDR3: CASSRSEGTEAFF; DNA: TGTGCCAGCAGCCGCAGCGAGGGCACTGAAGCTTTCTTT
V: TRBV7-2; D: .; size: .; J: TRBJ1-1; CDR3: CASSPGTGGLNTEAFF; DNA: TGTGCCAGCAGCCCGGGAACCGGAGGGTTGAACACTGAAGCTTTCTTT
V: TRBV6-1; D: .; size: .; J: TRBJ2-3; CDR3: CASSDEGKRADTQYF; DNA: TGTGCCAGCAGTGATGAGGGCAAGAGGGCAGATACGCAGTATTTT
V: TRBV6-2/TRBV6-3; D: .; size: .; J: TRBJ1-5; CDR3: CASSYSSGNQPQHF; DNA: TGTGCCAGCAGTTACTCGAGTGGCAATCAGCCCCAGCATTTT
V: TRBV12-5; D: TRBD1; size: .; J: TRBJ1-1; CDR3: CASGLVLGQGNTEAFF; DNA: TGTGCTAGTGGTTTGGTACTTGGACAGGGGAACACTGAAGCTTTCTTT
V: TRBV6-6; D: .; size: once; J: TRBJ1-3; CDR3: CASSYSPDGGNTIYF; DNA: TGTGCCAGCAGTTACTCTCCGGACGGCGGAAACACCATATATTTT
V: TRBV5-1; D: TRBD1; size: .; J: TRBJ1-2; CDR3: CASSSELQGSNYGYTF; DNA: TGCGCCAGCAGCTCGGAGCTACAGGGGTCAAACTATGGCTACACCTTC
V: TRBV18; D: TRBD1; size: .; J: TRBJ1-1; CDR3: CASSPQRDRGTEAFF; DNA: TGTGCCAGCTCACCGCAAAGGGACAGGGGAACTGAAGCTTTCTTT
V: TRBV5-1; D: .; size: once; J: TRBJ2-6; CDR3: CASSLGWQGSSGANVLTF; DNA: TGCGCCAGCAGCTTGGGTTGGCAGGGGAGCTCTGGGGCCAACGTCCTGACTTTC
V: TRBV29-1; D: TRBD2; size: .; J: TRBJ2-1; CDR3: CSAETGRAGEQFF; DNA: TGCAGCGCCGAGACCGGGAGGGCCGGAGAGCAGTTCTTC
V: TRBV12-3/TRBV12-4; D: TRBD2; size: .; J: TRBJ2-3; CDR3: CASAGGLRDTQYF; DNA: TGTGCCAGCGCGGGGGGGCTTAGAGATACGCAGTATTTT
V: TRBV18; D: .; size: few; J: TRBJ1-1; CDR3: CASSTYRDNTEAFF; DNA: TGTGCCAGCTCAACTTACAGGGACAACACTGAAGCTTTCTTT
V: TRBV7-8; D: TRBD2; size: .; J: TRBJ2-2; CDR3: CASKRASGYTGELFF; DNA: TGTGCCAGCAAACGGGCTAGCGGATACACCGGGGAGCTGTTTTTT
V: TRBV5-4; D: .; size: .; J: TRBJ2-5; CDR3: CASSLAGWETQYF; DNA: TGTGCCAGCAGCTTGGCGGGGTGGGAGACCCAGTACTTC
V: TRBV6-6; D: TRBD2; size: .; J: TRBJ2-7; CDR3: CASSSTSGRNEQYF; DNA: TGTGCCAGCAGTTCCACTAGCGGGAGAAACGAGCAGTACTTC
V: TRBV7-6; D: .; size: .; J: TRBJ1-2; CDR3: CASSPNEGVGYTF; DNA: TGTGCCAGCAGCCCCAATGAAGGTGTTGGCTACACCTTC
V: TRBV6-6; D: .; size: once; J: TRBJ2-1; CDR3: CASSYKMDSSYNEQFF; DNA: TGTGCCAGCAGTTACAAAATGGACAGCTCCTACAATGAGCAGTTCTTC
V: TRBV19; D: .; size: few; J: TRBJ1-3; CDR3: CASSTGPGSTGNTIYF; DNA: TGTGCCAGTAGTACCGGACCAGGGTCCACTGGAAACACCATATATTTT
V: TRBV6-5; D: .; size: .; J: TRBJ2-7; CDR3: CASSKGYKSYEQYF; DNA: TGTGCCAGCAGTAAGGGTTATAAGTCCTACGAGCAGTACTTC
V: TRBV5-5; D: .; size: .; J: TRBJ2-2; CDR3: CASSPLGGVNTGELFF; DNA: TGTGCCAGCAGCCCCCTAGGCGGGGTAAACACCGGGGAGCTGTTTTTT